This T cell receptor (beta chain) was recorded in a study of human T cells and chemical hapten exposure. As for the study in general: Slight differences in pooled library volume were the main source of varying TCR yields across samples. Study results and limitations: DPC sensitization left the count of TCRs above 1 in 1000 unchanged.

As concerns this clonotype: The antigen is undetermined.

Within the library, unique molecular identifiers were attached to each individual cDNA molecule. Under the authors' procedure: TCRs per sample had a median of 95,638 and ranged from roughly 20,000 to 690,600. One entry per CDR3 protein, called by TCRdb with MiXCR from the RACE reads. These V and J calls are TCRdb output, not the study's own analysis. The data show 130,000 or so distinct CDR3 sequences, approximately 9% seen once. The CDR3 length is 16 residues. V lost 1 base and J lost 5; bases outside the gene matches: 9. Germline V gives CDR1 SEHNR, CDR2 FQNEAQ (reference sequence). Time point meaning: healthy volunteer bleed at 2 weeks. The authors' total RNA extraction used unfractionated whole blood.

This receptor was identified in a male donor in good health. Some clones in this sample may be carry-over from other donors' samples. Sequencing was carried out using whole blood. V is TRBV7-9 and J is TRBJ2-7, with TRBD1 matching 9 bases. The CDR3 region has the DNA TGTGCCAGCAGCTTAGTGGCGGGACAGGGATGGAACGAGCAGTACTTC. This gives the protein CASSLVAGQGWNEQYF.